This TCR beta chain was recorded in a study of PD-1 blockade in classical Hodgkin lymphoma. Whole-study findings and limits: Among the patients, those starting nivolumab under 1 year after ASCT were excluded. With CD4+ cells, TCR diversity rose significantly by C4D1, but not with CD8+ cells.

A note on this clone: Its target is not known. Mismatch with germline at one junction end may stem from a read error.

Every one of the patients relapsed after autologous stem cell transplantation (brentuximab vedotin exposure was variable). The CDR3 consists of 18 residues. Looked up from germline, CDR1 is LGHNA and CDR2 is YSLEER. The protocol was immunoSEQ multiplex PCR, while the TCRdb copy is restricted to in-frame clones and leaves out a portion. Here the sample spans tens of thousands of clones, about 93% being singletons. The chain couples TRBV4-3 to TRBJ2-2, with 9 bases aligning to TRBD1. The clonotype was recovered from a human donor with classical Hodgkin lymphoma. Specimen: peripheral blood mononuclear cells (PBMCs), collected at baseline. CDR3 residues: CASTQTGTGIGDTGELFF. CDR3 nucleotides: TGCGCCAGCACCCAAACCGGGACAGGGATTGGAGACACCGGGGAGCTGTTTTTT.